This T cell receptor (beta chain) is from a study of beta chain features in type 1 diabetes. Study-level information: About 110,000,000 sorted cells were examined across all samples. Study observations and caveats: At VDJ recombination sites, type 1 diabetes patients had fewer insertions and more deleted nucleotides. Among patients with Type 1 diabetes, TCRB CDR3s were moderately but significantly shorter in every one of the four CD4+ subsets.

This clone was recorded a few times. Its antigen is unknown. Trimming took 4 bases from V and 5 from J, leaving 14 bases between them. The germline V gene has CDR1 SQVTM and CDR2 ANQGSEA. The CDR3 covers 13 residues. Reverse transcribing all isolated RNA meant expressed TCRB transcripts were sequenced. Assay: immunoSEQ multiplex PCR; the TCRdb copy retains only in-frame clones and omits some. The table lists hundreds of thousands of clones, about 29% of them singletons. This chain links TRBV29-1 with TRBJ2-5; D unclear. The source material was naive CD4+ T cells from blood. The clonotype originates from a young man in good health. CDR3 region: CSVGVGGRETQYF. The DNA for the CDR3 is TGCAGCGTTGGGGTAGGTGGCAGGGAGACCCAGTACTTC.